Detailed here is one T cell receptor beta chain. Per the original methods: It was from reference gene primer amplification that nucleated cell counts were estimated. Generated by immunoSEQ multiplex PCR, the TCRdb table keeps only in-frame clones and is missing some. The V and J calls and clone size were taken over from that table, and D and trimming were inferred from the DNA. The repertoire holds fewer than 250,000 clones, with around four fifths as singletons. The sample is drawn from a study of blood T cell repertoires in COVID-19. Turning to the study itself: Italy, Spain and the United States were the sources of the convalescent and acute COVID-19 samples. The cDNA or gDNA used as material had been derived from T cells, B-cell-depleted T cells, or PBMCs.

The length of the CDR3 is 17 residues. V lost 3 bases, J lost 0 bases, and 9 bases stayed unmatched. Per the germline V gene, CDR1 is DFQATT and CDR2 is SNEGSKA (reference sequence). Sequencing was carried out using peripheral blood. This chain uses TRBV20-1 with TRBJ2-3; 10 positions match TRBD2. The receptor was derived from a woman aged 60-70 years with active or convalescent COVID-19. This CDR3 reads CSASWLAGDRSTDTQYF. CDR3 bases: TGCAGTGCTAGTTGGCTAGCGGGAGATCGCAGCACAGATACGCAGTATTTT.